A selection of T cell receptor beta chains follows, all from one sample in a study of cytotoxic CD8 clonotypes in ibrutinib-treated CLL. Assay used: immunoSEQ multiplex PCR; TCRdb lists only in-frame clones, some missing. The data hold 150,000 or so clones, with 70% to 85% observed a single time. The specimen was PBMCs, collected after 24 months of ibrutinib treatment. All receptors derive from a human donor with chronic lymphocytic leukemia. CDR3s leave out the opening cysteine and the closing phenylalanine or tryptophan. Each record gives: V gene, J gene, CDR3 protein.

v_call: TRBV6-5
j_call: TRBJ1-1
cdr3_aa: ASRAGTGLNTEAF

v_call: TRBV7-2
j_call: TRBJ2-4
cdr3_aa: ASKELLAKNIQY

v_call: TRBV4-3
j_call: TRBJ1-2
cdr3_aa: ASSPGTATVPRGYT

v_call: TRBV11-2
j_call: TRBJ2-3
cdr3_aa: ASRATGGDGTQY

v_call: TRBV2
j_call: TRBJ2-2
cdr3_aa: ASRRGLAGRTGELF

v_call: TRBV9
j_call: TRBJ1-2
cdr3_aa: ASSENRGRGGYT

v_call: TRBV6-1
j_call: TRBJ1-1
cdr3_aa: ASSEGHRPLDEAF

v_call: TRBV9
j_call: TRBJ1-1
cdr3_aa: ASSARQGAGTEAF

v_call: TRBV9
j_call: TRBJ1-6
cdr3_aa: ASSAAGTANSPLH

v_call: TRBV27
j_call: TRBJ1-4
cdr3_aa: ASRGFRGSNEKLF

v_call: TRBV7-9
j_call: TRBJ1-4
cdr3_aa: ASRGGRGTTNEKLF

v_call: TRBV4-3
j_call: TRBJ2-1
cdr3_aa: ASSQDPWDEQF

v_call: TRBV27
j_call: TRBJ2-7
cdr3_aa: ASSFTGVPYEQY

v_call: TRBV7-6
j_call: TRBJ1-3
cdr3_aa: ASSLAESGNTIY

v_call: TRBV5-1
j_call: TRBJ1-6
cdr3_aa: ASSLSTPNSPLH

v_call: TRBV5-1
j_call: TRBJ2-6
cdr3_aa: ASSFGASSGANVLT

v_call: TRBV7-2
j_call: TRBJ1-3
cdr3_aa: ASSSAGGSGNTIY

v_call: TRBV18
j_call: TRBJ1-2
cdr3_aa: ASSQGQGSYGYT

v_call: TRBV7-2
j_call: TRBJ1-4
cdr3_aa: ASSFVGAEKLF

v_call: TRBV7-9
j_call: TRBJ1-1
cdr3_aa: ASSHGMNTEAF

v_call: TRBV1
j_call: TRBJ2-3
cdr3_aa: TLRWPDTQY

v_call: TRBV27
j_call: TRBJ1-2
cdr3_aa: ASSLYPAHNYGYT

v_call: TRBV6-1
j_call: TRBJ1-1
cdr3_aa: ASRPLTGNTEAF

v_call: TRBV20-1
j_call: TRBJ2-1
cdr3_aa: SYSRYNEQF

v_call: TRBV9
j_call: TRBJ2-3
cdr3_aa: ASSVLGPITDTQY

v_call: TRBV5-1
j_call: TRBJ1-2
cdr3_aa: ASSLDERQPVFGYT

v_call: TRBV18
j_call: TRBJ2-4
cdr3_aa: ASSPSVAAKNIQY

v_call: TRBV6-6
j_call: TRBJ2-7
cdr3_aa: ASSYSGSGTSYEQY

v_call: TRBV29-1
j_call: TRBJ2-7
cdr3_aa: SGLIRDRVSYEQY

v_call: TRBV30
j_call: TRBJ1-4
cdr3_aa: AWRWGTGQEKLF

v_call: TRBV5-1
j_call: TRBJ2-5
cdr3_aa: ASSPGTSSETQY

v_call: TRBV29-1
j_call: TRBJ1-2
cdr3_aa: SVVKVFNYGYT

v_call: TRBV30
j_call: TRBJ2-6
cdr3_aa: AWTPDNSGANVLT

v_call: TRBV21-1
j_call: TRBJ1-2
cdr3_aa: ASHRDSYGYT

v_call: TRBV5-6
j_call: TRBJ2-3
cdr3_aa: ASSWGADTQY

v_call: TRBV7-6
j_call: TRBJ2-7
cdr3_aa: ASSLGGGSYEQY

v_call: TRBV11-2
j_call: TRBJ2-1
cdr3_aa: ASSSEASPYNEQF

v_call: TRBV19
j_call: TRBJ2-1
cdr3_aa: ASSSRRKSSYNEQF